One sample yielded the 16 T cell receptor beta chains listed below, sequenced in a study of cytomegalovirus exposure and HLA in healthy donors listed by TCRdb under 2017. The library was obtained by the immunoSEQ multiplex PCR assay. For the multiplex PCR, a mixture combining 60 forward primers for TCR Vbeta segments and 13 reverse primers for TCR Jbeta segments was used. TCRdb re-hosts the immuneACCESS table, in-frame sequences only. Its copies lack some clones; in the studies checked, an unresolved V gene accounts for under half of them, and the cause for the rest is not known. The sample table contains around 170,000 clones; only one count was recorded for 80% of them. 1% of the sample comes from the top ten. Sequencing used PBMCs. The receptors were sampled from a woman aged 45-65 years in good health and CMV-seropositive.

This clone was counted only a few times. The chain carries TRBV9 and TRBJ1-2, with 8 bases identical to TRBD1. Unmatched junction bases numbered 5, after V lost 2 bases and J lost 8 bases. Per the germline V gene, CDR1 is SGDLS and CDR2 is YYNGEE. The CDR3 has 13 amino acids. CDR3 in DNA: TGTGCCAGCAGCGTCGGACAGGGCCACGGCTACACCTTC. Translating gives CASSVGQGHGYTF.

V is TRBV19 and J is TRBJ2-7; 11 bases line up with TRBD1. The length of the CDR3 is 13 residues. Trimming took 5 bases from V and 7 from J; bases not matched to a gene: 4. Germline V gives CDR1 LNHDA, CDR2 SQIVND (reference sequence). CDR3: CASSYGTGGEQYF. In nucleotides, the CDR3 is TGTGCCAGTAGTTACGGGACAGGGGGAGAGCAGTACTTC.

This chain joins TRBV5-8 and TRBJ1-2, with D tentatively TRBD1 (5 bases). The CDR3 consists of 12 residues. Trimming removed 2 bases from V and 4 bases from J, with 6 bases in between. The V gene's germline CDR1 is SGHTS and CDR2 YDEGEE. The CDR3 nucleotides are TGTGCCAGCAGCTTACAGGCCTATGGCTACACCTTC. Protein: CASSLQAYGYTF. Full variable domain (outside the CDR3, taken from reference TRBV5-8 and TRBJ1-2): EAGVTQSPTHLIKTRGQQATLRCSPISGHTSVYWYQQALGLGLQFLLWYDEGEERNRGNFPPRFSGRQFPNYSSELNVNALELEDSALYLCASSLQAYGYTFGSGTRLTVV.

This chain connects TRBV5-5 to TRBJ1-5, with D possibly matching TRBD1 (5 bases). The CDR3 runs 13 residues. Trimming removed 3 bases from V and 7 bases from J, with 11 bases in between. CDR1 SGHKS and CDR2 YYEKEE come from the germline V gene (reference sequence). DNA for the CDR3: TGTGCCAGCAGCTATACAAGGGGCCAGCCCCAGCATTTT. Translated: CASSYTRGQPQHF. The whole variable domain, filled in from reference TRBV5-5 and TRBJ1-5, reads DAGVTQSPTHLIKTRGQQVTLRCSPISGHKSVSWYQQVLGQGPQFIFQYYEKEERGRGNFPDRFSARQFPNYSSELNVNALLLGDSALYLCASSYTRGQPQHFGDGTRLSIL.

Of note for this clone: The junction shows a germline mismatch at one end, possibly a read error. The chain has TRBV7-9 and TRBJ2-1; D gene unclear. The CDR3 has 13 residues. Germline assignment: CDR1 SEHNR and CDR2 FQNEAQ (reference sequence). The CDR3 bases are TGTTCCAGCAGCTTAGTAGGCGGCAATGAGCAGTTCTTC. It specifies CSSSLVGGNEQFF.

This clone was detected only a few times. The rearrangement links TRBV27 to TRBJ1-1; D is perhaps TRBD1 (5 bases). The ends were cut back, 0 bases at V and 4 bases at J, with 12 bases in the middle. CDR3 length: 15 amino acids. Looked up from germline, CDR1 is MNHEY and CDR2 is SMNVEV (reference sequence). The CDR3 region has the DNA TGTGCCAGCAGTTTATCGGGGCCCTTTGGCACTGAAGCTTTCTTT. Translating it yields CASSLSGPFGTEAFF.

The chain joins TRBV5-6 to TRBJ1-2; no clear D gene. The CDR3 totals 15 residues. Germline assignment: CDR1 SGHDT and CDR2 YYEEEE. Trimming took off 4 bases at V and 1 base at J, with 14 bases between the two ends. For the CDR3, the DNA is TGTGCCAGCAGCCACCCCCCGACAAGTAACTATGGCTACACCTTC. Protein sequence: CASSHPPTSNYGYTF.

This clone has a handful of counts. This chain uses TRBV7-2 with TRBJ2-3; possible D gene TRBD2, 7 bases. CDR3 length: 15 amino acids. Germline CDR1 and CDR2: SGHTA and FQGNSA. The germline V and J ends were trimmed by 4 bases and 4 bases, with 15 bases remaining between them. DNA for the CDR3: TGTGCCAGCAGCTCTCGGGGGGCAGGGCCAGATACGCAGTATTTT. It encodes CASSSRGAGPDTQYF.

The V gene is TRBV11-2, the J gene TRBJ2-2; TRBD2 aligns across 12 bases. CDR1 is SGHAT, CDR2 FQNNGV, per germline. The CDR3 consists of 17 residues. V gave up 1 base and J gave up 6 bases; unmatched junction bases: 6. The CDR3 sequence: CASSLGLASGRAGELFF. In DNA form, the CDR3 reads TGTGCCAGCAGCTTAGGTTTGGCTAGCGGGAGGGCCGGGGAGCTGTTTTTT.

The chain carries TRBV4-1 and TRBJ1-1, with a weak D call TRBD1 (6 bases). The germline V and J ends were trimmed by 7 bases and 1 base, with 13 bases remaining between them. The CDR3 spans 14 residues. CDR1 is MGHRA, CDR2 YSYEKL, per germline. The CDR3 spells CASTQQTGNTEAFF. Written as DNA, the CDR3 is TGCGCCAGCACCCAGCAGACAGGGAACACTGAAGCTTTCTTT.

The V call is TRBV6-1, the J call TRBJ2-2, with 11 bases that match TRBD2. V was pared by 7 bases and J by 6 bases, with 7 bases of the junction left unmatched. CDR1 and CDR2 (germline): MNHNS, SASEGT. The CDR3 spans 15 residues. CDR3 sequence reads: CASTFTSGSAGELFF. DNA for the CDR3: TGTGCCAGCACCTTTACTAGCGGGAGTGCCGGGGAGCTGTTTTTT.

V gene TRBV18 combines with J gene TRBJ2-5, with a possible D match to TRBD2 (6 bases). The CDR3 is 16 amino acids. V shed 5 bases and J shed 0 bases, with 16 bases lying between them. CDR1 is KGHSH and CDR2 is LQKENI in the germline V gene. The CDR3 loop is CASSLVLRDYQETQYF. The CDR3 DNA reads TGTGCCAGCTCATTAGTTCTCCGGGACTACCAAGAGACCCAGTACTTC.

The CDR3 spells CASSFQGGETQYF. As DNA, the CDR3 is TGTGCCAGCAGTTTTCAAGGAGGGGAGACCCAGTACTTC. The rearrangement links TRBV6-6 to TRBJ2-5; D might be TRBD2 (6 bases). V was cut by 4 bases and J by 5 bases, with 11 bases left in between. CDR3 length: 13 amino acids. CDR1 is MNHNY, CDR2 SVGAGI, per germline (reference sequence).

V usage is TRBV7-2 and J usage is TRBJ1-2, with D tentatively TRBD1 (5 bases). The V gene lost 8 bases and the J gene lost 1 base, with 8 bases spanning the gap. This CDR3 contains 12 residues. Germline loops: CDR1 SGHTA, CDR2 FQGNSA. In DNA form, the CDR3 reads TGTGCCAGCTCAAGGGGTAACTATGGCTACACCTTC. It is translated as CASSRGNYGYTF.

The genes are TRBV6-5 and TRBJ1-5; no reliable D call. Trimming took 4 bases from V and 2 from J, leaving 3 bases between them. This CDR3 has 12 amino acids. Germline CDR1 and CDR2: MNHEY and SVGAGI. CDR3 amino acids: CASSSGNQPQHF. The CDR3 DNA reads as TGTGCCAGCAGTTCTGGCAATCAGCCCCAGCATTTT.

The gene calls are TRBV29-1 and TRBJ1-1; D remains unclear. The CDR3 length is 12 residues. The germline gives CDR1 SQVTM, CDR2 ANQGSEA. V was clipped by 8 bases and J by 0 bases, with 10 bases between them. CDR3 nucleotide sequence: TGCAGCTTTCACGAGATGAACACTGAAGCTTTCTTT. This sequence encodes CSFHEMNTEAFF.